The 24 T cell receptor beta chains presented below share a single source sample, sequenced in a study of blood T cell repertoires in COVID-19. Sequencing was performed with immunoSEQ multiplex PCR; in TCRdb, only in-frame clones are kept and a portion is missing. This sample carries 200,000 or so clones, over 70% of them seen once, and the ten largest clones take 4.5% to 7%. Sequenced sample: peripheral blood. These receptor sequences come from a woman in her 70s with acute or convalescent COVID-19.

V and J are TRBV25-1 and TRBJ2-7, with 7 bases fitting TRBD2. This CDR3 region has 13 residues. Germline loops: CDR1 MGHDK, CDR2 SYGVNS. Trimming cost V 4 bases and J 9 bases; bases outside gene matches: 9. In nucleotides, the CDR3 is TGTGCCAGCAGTGGTGCGGGAGAACCACGGCAGTACTTC. Translated: CASSGAGEPRQYF.

The CDR3 DNA reads as TGCGCCAGCAGTGAGACAGGGGGGAATCGGAATCAGCCCCAGCATTTT. It specifies CASSETGGNRNQPQHF. This rearrangement joins TRBV4-1 to TRBJ1-5; 9 bases align to TRBD1. V trimming: 6 bases; J trimming: 4 bases; junction bases outside the gene matches: 10. In germline, CDR1 is MGHRA, CDR2 YSYEKL. The CDR3 has 16 residues.

This clone was observed a few times. V gene TRBV14 combines with J gene TRBJ1-1; D is perhaps TRBD1 (6 bases). V was clipped by 3 bases and J by 5 bases, with 16 bases between them. The length of the CDR3 is 15 residues. The germline V gene encodes CDR1 SGHDN and CDR2 FVKESK. The CDR3 DNA is TGTGCCAGCAGCCATAGCAGGGGAGACGGGACTGAAGCTTTCTTT. Translation: CASSHSRGDGTEAFF. Looking up the rest from reference TRBV14 and TRBJ1-1 gives the full variable domain: EAGVTQFPSHSVIEKGQTVTLRCDPISGHDNLYWYRRVMGKEIKFLLHFVKESKQDESGMPNNRFLAERTGGTYSTLKVQPAELEDSGVYFCASSHSRGDGTEAFFGQGTRLTVV.

The V gene is TRBV14, the J gene TRBJ2-1; D possibly corresponds to TRBD2 (5 bases). Trimming removed 4 bases at V and 5 bases at J, with 15 bases between. Germline assignment: CDR1 SGHDN and CDR2 FVKESK. This CDR3 is built from 15 residues. This CDR3 reads CASSPQRSGNNEQFF. DNA for the CDR3: TGTGCCAGCAGCCCGCAAAGGTCGGGGAACAATGAGCAGTTCTTC.

The V and J genes are TRBV4-1 and TRBJ1-5; D remains unclear. The ends were cut back, 0 bases at V and 3 bases at J, with 6 bases in the middle. Germline values: CDR1 MGHRA, CDR2 YSYEKL. The CDR3 has 14 residues. CDR3 DNA: TGCGCCAGCAGCCAAGACAGGAACAATCAGCCCCAGCATTTT. The encoded protein is CASSQDRNNQPQHF.

The CDR3 coding sequence is TGTGCCAGCAGCTTGGGACTCCTCACAGATACGCAGTATTTT. This translates into CASSLGLLTDTQYF. The chain employs TRBV7-3 and TRBJ2-3; perhaps TRBD2 as D (6 bases). The germline CDR1 and CDR2 sequences are SGHTA and FQGTGA. V shed 3 bases and J shed 2 bases, with 9 bases lying between them. This CDR3 has 14 amino acids.

The rearrangement joins TRBV28 to TRBJ2-2; possibly TRBD2 for D (5 bases). The CDR3 consists of 13 residues. The V end lost 2 bases, the J end lost 5 bases, and 6 bases lay between the germline ends. CDR1 MDHEN and CDR2 SYDVKM come from the germline V gene. Here the CDR3 DNA reads TGTGCCAGCAGTTTAACGGGAACCGGGGAGCTGTTTTTT. Translating it yields CASSLTGTGELFF.

There are a few counts of this clone. The chain links TRBV5-1 to TRBJ1-5; the D gene is possibly TRBD1 (5 bases). CDR1 and CDR2 (germline): SGHRS, YFSETQ. The V gene lost 1 base and the J gene lost 1 base, with 18 bases spanning the gap. The length of the CDR3 is 18 residues. Written as DNA, the CDR3 is TGCGCCAGCAGCTTGTTCCCACAGGCCCCGCAAAGCAATCAGCCCCAGCATTTT. It specifies CASSLFPQAPQSNQPQHF. The full variable domain, its missing parts supplied by reference TRBV5-1 and TRBJ1-5, is KAGVTQTPRYLIKTRGQQVTLSCSPISGHRSVSWYQQTPGQGLQFLFEYFSETQRNKGNFPGRFSGRQFSNSRSEMNVSTLELGDSALYLCASSLFPQAPQSNQPQHFGDGTRLSIL.

The J gene is TRBJ1-6, the V gene TRBV27; 7 bases fit TRBD1. CDR1 is MNHEY and CDR2 is SMNVEV in the germline V gene (reference sequence). The CDR3 is 14 residues long. After removal of 7 bases from V and 10 bases from J, the junction contained 10 bases not matched to a gene. This chain's CDR3 is CASTQQGSSSPLHF. CDR3 coding DNA: TGTGCCAGCACCCAACAGGGGAGTAGCTCACCCCTCCACTTT.

The chain combines TRBV28 with TRBJ1-3, with D perhaps matching TRBD1 (5 bases). The CDR3 has 17 amino acids. Germline loops: CDR1 MDHEN, CDR2 SYDVKM. V was cut by 4 bases and J by 4 bases, with 20 bases left in between. The CDR3 bases are TGTGCCAGCAGTTCCTCTAGGGTCGCAGGGCAAGGAAACACCATATATTTT. Protein product: CASSSSRVAGQGNTIYF.

The chain joins TRBV6-4 to TRBJ1-2; the D is unclear. Germline assignment: CDR1 MRHNA and CDR2 SNTAGT. V dropped 2 bases and J dropped 4 bases, with 14 bases sitting between them. CDR3 length: 15 residues. CDR3: CASSDQGATFYGYTF. The DNA for the CDR3 is TGTGCCAGCAGTGACCAAGGAGCCACCTTCTATGGCTACACCTTC.

This clone appeared a single time. The chain recombines TRBV3-1 (or the pseudogene TRBV3-2) with TRBJ2-5, with TRBD2 matching over 14 bases. Germline-derived CDR1 and CDR2 are LGHDT and YNNKEL (reference sequence). J lost 6 bases, V lost 4 bases, and 10 bases had no gene match. CDR3 length: 17 residues. Written as DNA, the CDR3 is TGTGCCAGCAGCCTAAGCAAGGGACTAGCGGGAGAAAAGACCCAGTACTTC. Translating it yields CASSLSKGLAGEKTQYF.

The rearrangement joins TRBV14 to TRBJ1-4; TRBD1 aligns across 8 bases. The CDR3 spans 13 residues. Germline CDR1 and CDR2: SGHDN and FVKESK. The trim removed 6 bases at V and 3 bases at J, leaving 0 bases unmatched. CDR3 in amino acids: CASRQGANEKLFF. As DNA, the CDR3 is TGTGCCAGCAGACAGGGGGCTAATGAAAAACTGTTTTTT.

In its sample, this clone was seen a few times. The chain uses TRBV28 and TRBJ2-7, with 11 bases aligning to TRBD2. Trimming took 3 bases from V and 0 from J; bases not matched to a gene: 7. This CDR3 region has 17 residues. Per the germline V gene, CDR1 is MDHEN and CDR2 is SYDVKM. CDR3 protein: CASSFSGRARSSYEQYF. In nucleotides, the CDR3 is TGTGCCAGCAGTTTTAGCGGGAGGGCCCGAAGCTCCTACGAGCAGTACTTC.

The gene calls are TRBV7-9 and TRBJ2-7, with 8 bases identical to TRBD1. Per the germline V gene, CDR1 is SEHNR and CDR2 is FQNEAQ (reference sequence). Trimming cost V 6 bases and J 7 bases; bases outside gene matches: 14. The CDR3 covers 15 residues. The CDR3 sequence is CASRAGQGGSGEQYF. CDR3 in DNA: TGTGCCAGCAGAGCCGGACAGGGAGGCTCGGGGGAGCAGTACTTC.

The V and J genes are TRBV20-1 and TRBJ2-1, with 12 bases aligning to TRBD2. Germline lookup yields CDR1 DFQATT and CDR2 SNEGSKA (reference sequence). The CDR3 contains 16 residues. The V gene end was trimmed by 3 bases and the J gene end by 3 bases; junction bases not matched to a gene: 6. The CDR3 DNA reads as TGCAGTGCTAGTTTGACTAGCGGGAGACTCTACAATGAGCAGTTCTTC. Translating gives CSASLTSGRLYNEQFF.

The chain couples TRBV10-3 to TRBJ2-7; 7 nucleotides line up with TRBD1. Trimming removed 4 bases from V and 3 bases from J; junction bases left unmatched: 21. The CDR3 length is 19 residues. Germline CDR1 is ENHRY and CDR2 is SYGVKD. Here the CDR3 reads CAISGLAAGAGGNYYEQYF. The CDR3, as DNA: TGTGCCATCAGTGGATTGGCTGCTGGGGCAGGGGGTAACTACTACGAGCAGTACTTC.

This clone appeared a few times. V usage is TRBV7-9 and J usage is TRBJ2-1; the match to TRBD2 covers 7 bases. V trimming: 1 base; J trimming: 8 bases; junction bases outside the gene matches: 2. Germline values: CDR1 SEHNR, CDR2 FQNEAQ (reference sequence). The CDR3 contains 13 residues. CDR3 region: CASSLGTRDEQFF. The CDR3 bases are TGTGCCAGCAGCTTAGGGACTAGAGATGAGCAGTTCTTC.

This sequence joins TRBV11-2 and TRBJ2-1, with TRBD2 matching 7 bases. The CDR3 has 12 amino acids. J was trimmed by 13 bases and V by 2 bases; bases with no gene match: 5. Germline V gene data show CDR1 as SGHAT and CDR2 as FQNNGV. The DNA for the CDR3 is TGTGCCAGCAGCTTATTCCGGGAGGAACAGTTCTTC. It yields the protein CASSLFREEQFF.

The chain combines TRBV5-1 with TRBJ2-1, with D perhaps matching TRBD2 (5 bases). With 2 bases removed from V and 8 bases from J, the gap between germline ends came to 11 bases. The CDR3 is made up of 13 amino acids. Germline V CDR1 and CDR2: SGHRS, YFSETQ. Written as DNA, the CDR3 is TGCGCCAGCAGCTTAGCCCACGGGGATGAGCAGTTCTTC. Translation gives CASSLAHGDEQFF.

The chain combines TRBV11-2 with TRBJ2-7; 14 bases fit TRBD2. Looked up from germline, CDR1 is SGHAT and CDR2 is FQNNGV. This CDR3 contains 19 residues. With V trimmed by 5 bases and J by 3 bases, 15 bases remained unmatched. CDR3 loop: CASSPRLAGGPSGVYEQYF. As DNA, the CDR3 is TGTGCCAGCAGCCCCCGACTAGCGGGAGGGCCCAGCGGGGTCTACGAGCAGTACTTC.

The chain is built from TRBV19 and TRBJ2-7; 10 bases agree with TRBD1. Germline CDR1 reads LNHDA; CDR2 reads SQIVND (reference sequence). The CDR3 length is 15 residues. V shed 3 bases, J shed 6 bases, and the junction held 8 bases outside the gene matches. DNA for the CDR3: TGTGCCAGTAGTATCGGACAGGGGGTAGCGGCCGAGCAGTACTTC. It specifies CASSIGQGVAAEQYF.

V usage is TRBV6-1 and J usage is TRBJ1-1; maybe TRBD1 (6 bases). Germline V gene sequence: CDR1 MNHNS, CDR2 SASEGT. V lost 1 base to trimming and J lost 4 bases, with 10 bases between them. The CDR3 runs to 14 residues. The CDR3 DNA reads TGTGCCAGCAGTGAAGTTAGGGGGGGCACTGAAGCTTTCTTT. It translates to CASSEVRGGTEAFF.

This sequence joins TRBV27 and TRBJ1-6; 7 nucleotides align to TRBD1. V shed 2 bases, J shed 8 bases, and the junction held 6 bases outside the gene matches. CDR1 is MNHEY, CDR2 SMNVEV, per germline (reference sequence). This CDR3 has 15 amino acids. The CDR3 DNA sequence: TGTGCCAGCAGTTTACTCAGGGGGTGGGATTCACCCCTCCACTTT. Protein: CASSLLRGWDSPLHF.